One sample yielded the 10 T cell receptor beta chains listed below, sequenced in a study of Graves' ophthalmopathy and Graves' hyperthyroidism (dated by TCRdb to 2016 to 2019). The sequencer listed for this sample is Illumina HiSeq 2000. For repertoire sequencing, TCR beta CDR3 regions were amplified from RNA transcripts. HTBI primers and the Qiagen OneStep RT-PCR kit were used in a first-round RT-PCR, which was followed by a second-round multiplex PCR, size selection and purification. Clones were called with MiXCR by TCRdb after fastp trimmed the public reads at Q25, and only in-frame beta chains were retained. Rows merge per CDR3 protein into single entries with the most common DNA and genes. A total of roughly 700,000 distinct CDR3 sequences appear in this sample, 40% of them only once. Together, the top ten hold approximately 43% of the sample. The sample consisted of peripheral blood. The receptor source for this set is an adult man with Graves' ophthalmopathy.

This clonotype was counted at least ten times. The chain employs TRBV29-1 and TRBJ2-7, with 9 bases that match TRBD1. The junction had 9 bases not matched to a gene; V was cut back by 6 bases and J by 6 bases. CDR3 length equals 13 residues. The germline gives CDR1 SQVTM, CDR2 ANQGSEA. CDR3 nucleotide sequence: TGCAGCGTCGCGGACAGGGGCTACGGCGAGCAGTACTTC. It is translated as CSVADRGYGEQYF.

As regards this clonotype: A much larger clone lies one base from this, so it may be a read error. The chain links TRBV7-8 to TRBJ2-7; D gene uncertain. The CDR3 is made up of 13 amino acids. V lost 5 bases to trimming and J lost 6 bases, with 14 bases between them. Germline values: CDR1 SGHVS, CDR2 FQNEAQ. The CDR3 here is CASSLTRTSEQYF. DNA of the CDR3: TGTGCCAGCAGCCTAACAAGGACCTCCGAGCAGTACTTC.

As concerns this clonotype: One junction end does not reproduce the germline sequence, and a read error may be involved. The chain uses TRBV12-3 or TRBV12-4 and TRBJ1-1; 7 bases map to TRBD1. The length of the CDR3 is 14 residues. In DNA form, the CDR3 reads TGTGTCAGCAGGAGGACAGGCATGAACACTGAAGCTTTCTTT. Its protein product is CVSRRTGMNTEAFF.

The table lists this clonotype with many counts. V and J are TRBV20-1 and TRBJ2-7, with 7 bases matching TRBD1. Germline V gives CDR1 DFQATT, CDR2 SNEGSKA (reference sequence). The CDR3 runs to 15 residues. V shed 0 bases, J shed 1 base, and the junction held 6 bases outside the gene matches. CDR3 nucleotides: TGCAGTGCTAGAGATTTGACAGGGTGGTCCTACGAGCAGTACTTC. Amino acids: CSARDLTGWSYEQYF.

Ten or more counts support this clonotype. The chain carries TRBV2 and TRBJ2-3; TRBD2 agrees at 7 bases. There are 13 residues in the CDR3. The V gene end was trimmed by 7 bases and the J gene end by 6 bases; junction bases not matched to a gene: 7. The V gene's germline CDR1 is SNHLY and CDR2 FYNNEI. CDR3 in amino acids: CASTLAGGDTQYF. As DNA, the CDR3 is TGTGCCAGCACCTTAGCGGGCGGGGATACGCAGTATTTT.

Ten or more counts support this clonotype. This sequence joins TRBV12-3 or TRBV12-4 and TRBJ1-6; D not resolved. CDR3 length: 13 residues. Trimming left V 6 bases short and J 5 bases short, with 8 bases between. The CDR3 sequence: CASRYTDNSPLHF. As DNA, the CDR3 is TGTGCCAGCAGATACACAGATAATTCACCCCTCCACTTT.

This clonotype occurred a few times. The CDR3 region is CASSESDGTLDEQYF. DNA of the CDR3: TGCGCCAGCAGTGAGTCGGACGGTACCCTAGACGAGCAGTACTTC. V is TRBV10-2 and J is TRBJ2-7; D is unresolved. The CDR3 runs to 15 residues. The V end was cut by 0 bases, the J end by 5 bases, with 14 bases between. CDR1 is WSHSY, CDR2 SAAADI, per germline.

There are many counts of this clonotype. The chain uses TRBV7-9 and TRBJ2-5; TRBD1 might be the D (6 bases). The CDR3 has 13 residues. V gave up 5 bases and J gave up 10 bases, with 17 bases separating them. Germline-derived CDR1 and CDR2 are SEHNR and FQNEAQ (reference sequence). The CDR3 DNA reads TGTGCCAGCAGCACAGGGACGTACTTGATCCAGTACTTC. Amino acids: CASSTGTYLIQYF.

In its sample, this clonotype was seen a few times. The genes are TRBV7-9 and TRBJ2-7, with TRBD1 identical over 7 bases. Germline CDR1 and CDR2: SEHNR and FQNEAQ (reference sequence). Unmatched junction bases numbered 14, after V lost 5 bases and J lost 7 bases. The CDR3 length is 15 residues. The CDR3 spells CASSRKGAGTGEQYF. CDR3 nucleotide sequence: TGTGCCAGCAGCCGCAAGGGGGCAGGGACCGGGGAGCAGTACTTC.

As for this clonotype: This could be a read error, since a much larger clone is one nucleotide away. The chain couples TRBV9 to TRBJ2-6; no clear D. V was trimmed by 4 bases and J by 4 bases, leaving 12 bases between them. Germline CDR1 is SGDLS and CDR2 is YYNGEE. The CDR3 is 15 amino acids. The CDR3 DNA reads as TGTGCCAGCAGCCAAAGGGCAGCCGGGGCCAACGTCCTGACTTTC. Translated, it gives CASSQRAAGANVLTF. The full variable domain, its missing parts supplied by reference TRBV9 and TRBJ2-6, is DSGVTQTPKHLITATGQRVTLRCSPRSGDLSVYWYQQSLDQGLQFLIQYYNGEERAKGNILERFSAQQFPDLHSELNLSSLELGDSALYFCASSQRAAGANVLTFGAGSRLTVL.